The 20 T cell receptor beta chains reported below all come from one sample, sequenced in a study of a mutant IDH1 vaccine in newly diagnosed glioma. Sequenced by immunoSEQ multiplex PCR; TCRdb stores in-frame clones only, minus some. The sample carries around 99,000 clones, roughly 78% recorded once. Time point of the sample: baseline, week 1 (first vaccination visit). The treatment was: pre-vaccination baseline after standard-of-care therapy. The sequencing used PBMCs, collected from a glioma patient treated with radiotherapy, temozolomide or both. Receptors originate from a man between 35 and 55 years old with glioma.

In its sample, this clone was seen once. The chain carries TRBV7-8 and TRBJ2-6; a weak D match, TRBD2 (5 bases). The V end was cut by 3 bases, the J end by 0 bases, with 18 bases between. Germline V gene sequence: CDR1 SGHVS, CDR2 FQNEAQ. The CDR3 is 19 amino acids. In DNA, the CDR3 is TGTGCCAGCAGCTTCCGAGCTACAGCGGTCTACTCTGGGGCCAACGTCCTGACTTTC. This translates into CASSFRATAVYSGANVLTF.

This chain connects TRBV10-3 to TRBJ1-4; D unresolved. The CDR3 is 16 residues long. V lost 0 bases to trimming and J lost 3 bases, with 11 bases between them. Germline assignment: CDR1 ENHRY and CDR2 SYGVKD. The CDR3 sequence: CAISESGGMPNEKLFF. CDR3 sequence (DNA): TGTGCCATCAGTGAGTCGGGTGGGATGCCTAATGAAAAACTGTTTTTT.

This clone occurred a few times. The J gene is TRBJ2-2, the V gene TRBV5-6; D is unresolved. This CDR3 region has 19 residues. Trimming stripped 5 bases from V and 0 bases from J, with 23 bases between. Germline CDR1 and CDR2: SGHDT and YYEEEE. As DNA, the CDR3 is TGTGCCAGCAGGCGTCGACTCAAGCGTTCCTCTACGAACACCGGGGAGCTGTTTTTT. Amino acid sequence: CASRRRLKRSSTNTGELFF.

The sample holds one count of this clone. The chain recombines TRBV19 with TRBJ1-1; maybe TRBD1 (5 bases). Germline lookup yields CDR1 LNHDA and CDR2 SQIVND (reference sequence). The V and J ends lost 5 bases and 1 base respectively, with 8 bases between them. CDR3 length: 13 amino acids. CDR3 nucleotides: TGTGCCAGTAGTTTCCAGGGGAACACTGAAGCTTTCTTT. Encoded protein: CASSFQGNTEAFF. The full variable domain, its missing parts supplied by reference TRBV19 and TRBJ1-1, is DGGITQSPKYLFRKEGQNVTLSCEQNLNHDAMYWYRQDPGQGLRLIYYSQIVNDFQKGDIAEGYSVSREKKESFPLTVTSAQKNPTAFYLCASSFQGNTEAFFGQGTRLTVV.

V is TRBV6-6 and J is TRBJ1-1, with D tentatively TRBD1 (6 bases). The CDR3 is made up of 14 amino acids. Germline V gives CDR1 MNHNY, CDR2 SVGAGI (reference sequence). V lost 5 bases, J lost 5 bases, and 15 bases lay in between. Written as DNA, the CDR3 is TGTGCCAGCAGTCCCGTCGGGGGCGGGACTGAAGCTTTCTTT. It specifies CASSPVGGGTEAFF.

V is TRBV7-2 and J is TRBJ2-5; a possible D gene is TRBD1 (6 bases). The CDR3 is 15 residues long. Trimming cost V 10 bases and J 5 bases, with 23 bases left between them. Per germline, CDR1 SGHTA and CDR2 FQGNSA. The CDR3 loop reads CATRLGAGIGETQYF. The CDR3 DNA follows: TGTGCCACCCGGTTGGGGGCCGGGATTGGGGAGACCCAGTACTTC.

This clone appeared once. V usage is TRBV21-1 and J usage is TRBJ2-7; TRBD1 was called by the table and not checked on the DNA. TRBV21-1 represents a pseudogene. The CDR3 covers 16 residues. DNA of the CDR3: TGTGCCAGCAGCCCCGGGAGGGACAGGGGTCTAGACGAGCAGTACTTC. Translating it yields CASSPGRDRGLDEQYF.

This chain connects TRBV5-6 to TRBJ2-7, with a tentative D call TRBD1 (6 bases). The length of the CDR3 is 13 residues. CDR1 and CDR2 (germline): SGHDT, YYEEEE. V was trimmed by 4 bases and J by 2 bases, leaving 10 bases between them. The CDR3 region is CASSHQGTYEQYF. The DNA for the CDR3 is TGTGCCAGCAGCCACCAGGGGACCTACGAGCAGTACTTC. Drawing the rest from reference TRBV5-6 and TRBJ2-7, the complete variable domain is DAGVTQSPTHLIKTRGQQVTLRCSPKSGHDTVSWYQQALGQGPQFIFQYYEEEERQRGNFPDRFSGHQFPNYSSELNVNALLLGDSALYLCASSHQGTYEQYFGPGTRLTVT.

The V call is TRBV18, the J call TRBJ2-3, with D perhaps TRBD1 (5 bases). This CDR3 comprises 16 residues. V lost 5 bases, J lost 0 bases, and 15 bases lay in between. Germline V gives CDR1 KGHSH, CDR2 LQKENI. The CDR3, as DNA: TGTGCCAGCTCAGACATTGGGGCTGCTAGCACAGATACGCAGTATTTT. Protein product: CASSDIGAASTDTQYF.

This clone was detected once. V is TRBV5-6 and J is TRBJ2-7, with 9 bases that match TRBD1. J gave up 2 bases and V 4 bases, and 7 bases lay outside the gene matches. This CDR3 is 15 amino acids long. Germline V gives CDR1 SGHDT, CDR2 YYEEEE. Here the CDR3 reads CASSGGQGSTYEQYF. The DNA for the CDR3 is TGTGCCAGCAGCGGAGGACAGGGGAGCACCTACGAGCAGTACTTC.

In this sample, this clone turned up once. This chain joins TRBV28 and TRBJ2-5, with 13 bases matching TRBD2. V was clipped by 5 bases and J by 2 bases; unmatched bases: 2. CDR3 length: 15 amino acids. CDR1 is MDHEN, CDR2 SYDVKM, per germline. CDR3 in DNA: TGTGCCAGCAGTCCGACTAGCGGGAGGCAAGAGACCCAGTACTTC. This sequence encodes CASSPTSGRQETQYF.

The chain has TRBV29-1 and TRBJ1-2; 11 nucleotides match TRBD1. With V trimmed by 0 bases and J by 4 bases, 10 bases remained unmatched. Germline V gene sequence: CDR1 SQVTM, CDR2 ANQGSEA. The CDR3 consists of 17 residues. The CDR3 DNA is TGCAGCGTTGAAGATGGCTTCGGACAGGGGGCTTCCTATGGCTACACCTTC. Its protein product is CSVEDGFGQGASYGYTF.

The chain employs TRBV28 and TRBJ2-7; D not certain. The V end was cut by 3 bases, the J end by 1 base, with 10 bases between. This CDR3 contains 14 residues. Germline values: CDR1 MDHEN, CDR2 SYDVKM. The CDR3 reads CASSFSRWSYEQYF. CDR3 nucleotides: TGTGCCAGCAGTTTTAGTCGCTGGTCCTACGAGCAGTACTTC.

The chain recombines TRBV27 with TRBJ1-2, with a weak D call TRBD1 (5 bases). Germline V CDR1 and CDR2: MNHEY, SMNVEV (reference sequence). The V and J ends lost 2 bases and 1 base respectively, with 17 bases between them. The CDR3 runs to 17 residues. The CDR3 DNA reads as TGTGCCAGCAGTTTAGGGACGCCGGCCCTCTTTAACTATGGCTACACCTTC. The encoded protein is CASSLGTPALFNYGYTF.

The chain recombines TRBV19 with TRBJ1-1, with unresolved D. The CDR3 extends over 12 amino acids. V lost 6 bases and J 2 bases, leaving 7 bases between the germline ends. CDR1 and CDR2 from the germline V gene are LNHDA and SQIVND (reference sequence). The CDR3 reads CASSTGNTEAFF. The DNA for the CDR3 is TGTGCCAGTAGCACGGGAAACACTGAAGCTTTCTTT.

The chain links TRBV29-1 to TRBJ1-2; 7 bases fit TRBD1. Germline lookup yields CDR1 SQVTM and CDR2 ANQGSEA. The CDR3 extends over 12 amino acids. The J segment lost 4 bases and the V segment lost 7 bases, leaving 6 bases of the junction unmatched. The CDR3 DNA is TGCAGCGCCTCGGGACAGATCTATGGCTACACCTTC. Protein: CSASGQIYGYTF.

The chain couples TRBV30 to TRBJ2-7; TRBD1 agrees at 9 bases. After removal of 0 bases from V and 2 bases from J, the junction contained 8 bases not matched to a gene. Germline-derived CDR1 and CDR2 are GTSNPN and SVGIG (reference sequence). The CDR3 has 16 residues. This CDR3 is CAWSVTGTGRPYEQYF. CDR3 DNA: TGTGCCTGGAGTGTAACTGGGACAGGGAGACCCTACGAGCAGTACTTC.

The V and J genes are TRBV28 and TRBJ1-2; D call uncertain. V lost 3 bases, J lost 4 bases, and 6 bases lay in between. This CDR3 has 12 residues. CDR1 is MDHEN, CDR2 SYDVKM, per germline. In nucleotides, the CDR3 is TGTGCCAGCAGTTTTGGTTCCTATGGCTACACCTTC. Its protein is CASSFGSYGYTF.

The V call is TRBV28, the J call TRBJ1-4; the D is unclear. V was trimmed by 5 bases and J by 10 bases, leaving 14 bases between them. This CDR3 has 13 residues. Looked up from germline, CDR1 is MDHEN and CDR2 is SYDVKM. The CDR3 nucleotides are TGTGCCAGCAGTCCGCTTCAGTGGAGAAAACTGTTTTTT. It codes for CASSPLQWRKLFF.

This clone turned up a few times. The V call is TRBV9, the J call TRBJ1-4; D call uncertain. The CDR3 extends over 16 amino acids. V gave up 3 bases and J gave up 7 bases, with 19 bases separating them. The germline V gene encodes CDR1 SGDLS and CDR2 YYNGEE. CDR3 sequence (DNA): TGTGCCAGCAGCGCCCAGTCTGGGGTTTCGTCTGAAAAACTGTTTTTT. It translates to CASSAQSGVSSEKLFF.